Presented here are 4 T cell receptor beta chains from one specimen sequenced in a study of blood T cell repertoires in COVID-19. Some clones are missing from TCRdb's copy, which holds only in-frame ones; the method was immunoSEQ multiplex PCR. The sample records about 170,000 clones, around 88% being singletons. Sequenced input: peripheral blood. The receptor source for this set is a woman in her sixties or seventies who had recovered from COVID-19.

The J gene is TRBJ2-1, the V gene TRBV5-1; 11 bases map to TRBD2. Germline CDR1 SGHRS, CDR2 YFSETQ. The CDR3 totals 14 residues. With 4 bases clipped from V and 6 bases from J, the junction kept 3 bases outside the gene matches. CDR3 in amino acids: CASSEGTSGNEQFF. CDR3 coding DNA: TGCGCCAGCAGCGAAGGGACTAGCGGCAATGAGCAGTTCTTC.

This clone was seen a handful of times. The V call is TRBV27, the J call TRBJ2-7, with 7 positions matching TRBD1. Trimming cost V 6 bases and J 3 bases; bases outside gene matches: 8. CDR1 and CDR2 from the germline V gene are MNHEY and SMNVEV (reference sequence). CDR3 length: 14 residues. Written as DNA, the CDR3 is TGTGCCAGCAGCCCCCGGGACAGCCACTACGAGCAGTACTTC. Amino acid sequence: CASSPRDSHYEQYF.

This chain links TRBV6-4 with TRBJ2-3; 10 nucleotides agree with TRBD2. Trimming cost V 0 bases and J 4 bases; bases outside gene matches: 1. CDR3 length: 15 residues. Germline values: CDR1 MRHNA, CDR2 SNTAGT. CDR3 loop: CASSDSLAGADTQYF. CDR3 nucleotides: TGTGCCAGCAGTGACTCGCTAGCGGGGGCAGATACGCAGTATTTT.

The V call is TRBV21-1, the J call TRBJ2-7; TRBD2 was called by the table and not checked on the DNA. TRBV21-1 is annotated as a pseudogene. There are 16 residues in the CDR3. Here the CDR3 reads CASLSSGGPGEYEQYF. The CDR3, as DNA: TGTGCCAGCCTCTCTAGCGGGGGGCCCGGAGAATACGAGCAGTACTTC.